These T cell receptor beta chains were read from a single sample in a study of OX40 agonist ivuxolimab in advanced cancers. Assay used: immunoSEQ multiplex PCR; TCRdb lists only in-frame clones, some missing. The sample shows about 60,000 clones, roughly nine tenths of them seen only once. The sample here was CD4+ or CD8+ T cells sorted from blood, taken in a trial of the OX40 agonist ivuxolimab. Receptors originate from an adult with an advanced solid tumor such as melanoma, head and neck, liver or kidney cancer. CDR3s include the opening cysteine and the closing phenylalanine or tryptophan. D genes are given only for firm matches. Where a row states a size, it is once, few, many or the class of an expanded clone; other rows omit it.

D,V,size,J,DNA,CDR3
.,TRBV28,.,TRBJ1-1,TGTGCCAGCAGCCCTCCCTTCCTATGGAACACTGAAGCTTTCTTT,CASSPPFLWNTEAFF
TRBD2,TRBV27,once,TRBJ2-7,TGTGCCAGCAGGCCCTCGGGGGGGTACGAGCAGTACTTC,CASRPSGGYEQYF
.,TRBV7-2,.,TRBJ2-1,TGTGCCAGCAGCTTTGGATTAGCGAATGAGCAGTTCTTC,CASSFGLANEQFF
TRBD1,TRBV5-5,once,TRBJ2-5,TGTGCCAGCAGCGTAGGGACAGCGAACACGGAGTACTTC,CASSVGTANTEYF
.,TRBV4-3,.,TRBJ2-1,TGCGCCAGCAGCCAAGAGGTCGGGACCCATGAGCAGTTCTTC,CASSQEVGTHEQFF
.,TRBV5-5,.,TRBJ2-5,TGTGCCAGCAGCTTCGCGGCCGAGACCCAGTACTTC,CASSFAAETQYF
TRBD2,TRBV19,.,TRBJ2-3,TGTGCCAGTAGTATGAGGCCGGGACTAGCGGGCACAGATACGCAGTATTTT,CASSMRPGLAGTDTQYF
.,TRBV28,.,TRBJ2-6,TGTGCCAGCAGTTTATCCGCAGGCAGCTCTGGGGCCAACGTCCTGACTTTC,CASSLSAGSSGANVLTF
.,TRBV7-3,.,TRBJ2-2,TGTGCCAGCAGCTCAACAGGCCCTACGAACACCGGGGAGCTGTTTTTT,CASSSTGPTNTGELFF
TRBD2,TRBV15,.,TRBJ2-1,TGTGCCACCAGTGCAGGGAGGGACAATGAGCAGTTCTTC,CATSAGRDNEQFF
TRBD1,TRBV5-8,.,TRBJ2-3,TGTGCCAGCAGCTCGCCGGGACAGGGTGCAGATACGCAGTATTTT,CASSSPGQGADTQYF
.,TRBV29-1,.,TRBJ2-1,TGCAGCGTTGAAGAAGGCAGAGGATACAATGAGCAGTTCTTC,CSVEEGRGYNEQFF
TRBD1,TRBV6-6,once,TRBJ2-7,TGTGCCAGCAGTATAGGCTACAGGGGCTACGAGCAGTACTTC,CASSIGYRGYEQYF
.,TRBV5-1,.,TRBJ2-1,TGCGCCAGCAGCCTGGACTCCAGGGTCTTGACGAAGTACAATGAGCAGTTCTTC,CASSLDSRVLTKYNEQFF
.,TRBV9,.,TRBJ2-3,TGTGCCAGCAGCGTAGCTACAGATACGCAGTATTTT,CASSVATDTQYF
.,TRBV10-3,few,TRBJ1-1,TGTGCCATCAGTGAAGGAGGCACTGAAGCTTTCTTT,CAISEGGTEAFF
TRBD2,TRBV28,.,TRBJ2-2,TGTGCCAGCAGCGGACTAGCGGGGCCCGGGGAGCTGTTTTTT,CASSGLAGPGELFF
TRBD2,TRBV9,once,TRBJ2-7,TGTGCCAGCAGCGCCGGACTAGCGGCCTACGAGCAGTACTTC,CASSAGLAAYEQYF
.,TRBV18,.,TRBJ2-1,TGTGCCAGCTCACCACCGGATATCTACAATGAGCAGTTCTTC,CASSPPDIYNEQFF
.,TRBV19,few,TRBJ1-3,TGTGCCAGTATTGACAAGGGGAACTCTGGAAACACCATATATTTT,CASIDKGNSGNTIYF
TRBD2,TRBV9,.,TRBJ2-3,TGTGCCAGCAGCCTGGTCGTAGCGGGAGGGCCCGGGGATACGCAGTATTTT,CASSLVVAGGPGDTQYF
TRBD2,TRBV6-1,.,TRBJ2-3,TGTGCCAGCAGTGGGACACTAGCGTCCCTCACAGATACGCAGTATTTT,CASSGTLASLTDTQYF
.,TRBV7-2,.,TRBJ2-2,TGTGCCAGCAGCCCCCACGCGTCTAACACCGGGGAGCTGTTTTTT,CASSPHASNTGELFF
.,TRBV4-2,once,TRBJ2-3,TGTGCCAGCAGCCCAGACCCCAGGGGTACGCAGTATTTT,CASSPDPRGTQYF
TRBD1,TRBV6-5,.,TRBJ1-2,TGTGCCAGCACCCTGGACAGGGAAAACAACTATGGCTACACCTTC,CASTLDRENNYGYTF
.,TRBV10-3,.,TRBJ2-7,TGTGCCATCACTCAGGGTGAACCCTACGAGCAGTACTTC,CAITQGEPYEQYF
.,TRBV5-1,.,TRBJ2-1,TGCGCCAGCAGCTTGGGTTTTGGGGGCGACAATGAGCAGTTCTTC,CASSLGFGGDNEQFF
.,TRBV10-3,.,TRBJ1-5,TGTGCCATCACTTTTCAGCCCCAGCATTTT,CAITFQPQHF
TRBD2,TRBV19,medium-sized,TRBJ2-3,TGTGCCAGTAGTATAGCGGGAGGCGATACGCAGTATTTT,CASSIAGGDTQYF
.,TRBV5-1,.,TRBJ2-3,TGCGCCAGCAGCTTGACAGCGGAGCCCACAGATACGCAGTATTTT,CASSLTAEPTDTQYF
.,TRBV15,once,TRBJ1-5,TGTGCCACCAGCAGAGATAGCGACGGGCAGCCCCAGCATTTT,CATSRDSDGQPQHF
.,TRBV19,once,TRBJ1-4,TGTGCCAGTACCACACTCCTAAGGGAGGAACTGTTTTTT,CASTTLLREELFF
.,TRBV7-2,.,TRBJ2-2,TGTGCCAGCAGCTTGATGCGGGCGCCGATAGGGGAGCTGTTTTTT,CASSLMRAPIGELFF
.,TRBV29-1,.,TRBJ2-1,TGCAGCTCTAAGGTAGACGGGTACAATGAGCAGTTCTTC,CSSKVDGYNEQFF
.,TRBV27,.,TRBJ2-3,TGTGCCAGCAGTTTACCAGGTAGTACGCAGTATTTT,CASSLPGSTQYF
TRBD1,TRBV7-7,.,TRBJ2-5,TGTGCTAGCAGCACTGGGACAGGGGGCGTTGAGACCCAGTACTTC,CASSTGTGGVETQYF
.,TRBV29-1,.,TRBJ2-5,TGCAGCGTTGGGGCAATTCGGACAGAGACCCAGTACTTC,CSVGAIRTETQYF
.,TRBV11-2,.,TRBJ2-1,TGTGCCAGCAGCTTTTGGAAGAAAGGAGGCTTCTACAATGAGCAGTTCTTC,CASSFWKKGGFYNEQFF
.,TRBV7-3,.,TRBJ1-1,TGTGCCAGCAGCTTAGGGTATCGGGGAGGTGGAGACACTGAAGCTTTCTTT,CASSLGYRGGGDTEAFF
.,TRBV11-2,.,TRBJ2-1,TGTGCCAGCAGCCCACTTAAGATACGAGGGTATCGGAATGAGCAGTTCTTC,CASSPLKIRGYRNEQFF
TRBD2,TRBV9,.,TRBJ2-3,TGTGCCAGCAGCTCCACAGCTAGCGGGTGGGGCACAGATACGCAGTATTTT,CASSSTASGWGTDTQYF
.,TRBV12-5,.,TRBJ2-3,TGTGCTAGTGGTTTAGGGGCCTCTAGCACAGATACGCAGTATTTT,CASGLGASSTDTQYF